This T cell receptor (beta chain) appears in the sequencing data of a study of T cells expressing NK-cell markers. Study-wide background: It was sorted CD3+CD56-NKG2C+, CD3+CD56+NKG2C- and CD3+CD56+NKG2C+ T cells that provided the TCR beta repertoires. General observations from the study: Top CD8+ clonotypes included the dominant CD3+CD56+NKG2C+ clonotypes in 5 or 6 donors. Specificity for HCMV among expanded NKG2C+ T cell clones was not established.

Concerning this clonotype: Its cognate antigen is unknown.

Reprocessing the 5' RACE reads, TCRdb reports a single entry for every CDR3 protein and omits DNA. This listing includes fewer than 300,000 distinct CDR3 sequences. The CDR3 loop spans 15 amino acids. Germline V gene data show CDR1 as SGHTA and CDR2 as FQGNSA. The sequence came from a woman aged 18 to 75 in good health. The rearrangement uses TRBV7-2 and TRBJ2-2; TCRdb returns TRBD1, unconfirmable since there is no DNA. Sample: blood T cells: a sorted CD56 or NKG2C T cell subset, CD4+ or CD8+ T cells, or bulk PBMC T cells (not recorded which). The chain's CDR3 is CASSLGGGGTGELFF. Supplemented by reference TRBV7-2 and TRBJ2-2, the full variable domain reads GAGVSQSPSNKVTEKGKDVELRCDPISGHTALYWYRQSLGQGLEFLIYFQGNSAPDKSGLPSDRFSAERTGGSVSTLTIQRTQQEDSAVYLCASSLGGGGTGELFFGEGSRLTVL.